This TCR beta chain came from a study of shared clonotypes between healthy human individuals. Study conclusions and caveats: Sorted-subset sequencing was shown by rarefaction to be incomplete despite large depth.

The data were produced by immunoSEQ multiplex PCR, yet TCRdb's version contains in-frame clones alone and is incomplete. This table has 2 million to 2.5 million clones, over 85% appearing once. This clone was seen once. Its antigen is as yet unknown. Germline loops: CDR1 MNHNY, CDR2 SVGAGI (reference sequence). The CDR3 runs to 16 residues. Trimming pared 5 bases from V and 8 bases from J, leaving 21 bases between. Sequenced: naive CD4+ T cells from PBMCs. Subset denoted: CD45RA+ positively selected. The source is a man aged 18 to 29 in good health. Some clones in this sample may be carry-over from other donors' samples. The genes are TRBV6-6 and TRBJ1-4; D call uncertain. The CDR3 loop is CASSTRGSGIGEKLFF. CDR3 nucleotides: TGTGCCAGCAGTACACGAGGGAGCGGGATTGGAGAAAAACTGTTTTTT.